One sample yielded the 28 T cell receptor beta chains listed below, sequenced in a study of cytomegalovirus exposure and HLA in healthy donors (dated by TCRdb to the late 2010s). Library method: the immunoSEQ multiplex PCR assay. The multiplex PCR relied on a mix of 60 forward primers for TCR Vbeta segments and 13 reverse primers for TCR Jbeta segments. Entries here come from immuneACCESS through TCRdb and include only in-frame sequences with V and J called. Some clones fail to appear in such tables; in the studies checked, an unresolved V gene covers under half of the shortfall, and the cause of the remainder is unknown. This sample gives nearly 200,000 clones in total; about 90% of them show up just once. The top ten clones comprise roughly 1.3% of the sample. Material: PBMCs. These TCRs come from a man aged 25 to 45 in good health and CMV-seronegative.

The gene calls are TRBV7-9 and TRBJ1-6; D unclear. The CDR3 is made up of 14 amino acids. Trimming pared 5 bases from V and 8 bases from J, leaving 13 bases between. Germline CDR1 SEHNR, CDR2 FQNEAQ (reference sequence). CDR3 protein: CASSQEVVYSPLHF. Written as DNA, the CDR3 is TGTGCCAGCAGCCAGGAGGTAGTTTATTCACCCCTCCACTTT.

The chain joins TRBV14 to TRBJ1-2; D is unclear. Trimming left V 4 bases short and J 4 bases short, with 16 bases between. Looked up from germline, CDR1 is SGHDN and CDR2 is FVKESK. The CDR3 runs to 15 residues. The CDR3 reads CASSLVQAAGYGYTF. The CDR3 DNA follows: TGTGCCAGCAGCCTGGTTCAGGCGGCGGGCTATGGCTACACCTTC.

The chain recombines TRBV27 with TRBJ2-6, with TRBD1 as a possible D gene (5 bases). The V gene's germline CDR1 is MNHEY and CDR2 SMNVEV (reference sequence). V was trimmed by 0 bases and J by 0 bases, leaving 9 bases between them. The CDR3 loop spans 17 amino acids. CDR3 bases: TGTGCCAGCAGTTTATCAGCTAGGGGCTCTGGGGCCAACGTCCTGACTTTC. Encoded protein: CASSLSARGSGANVLTF.

V is TRBV5-1 and J is TRBJ1-3; 9 bases fit TRBD1. This CDR3 has 17 amino acids. With 4 bases clipped from V and 3 bases from J, the junction kept 11 bases outside the gene matches. Germline V gene data show CDR1 as SGHRS and CDR2 as YFSETQ. The chain's CDR3 is CASSPAPTGGDGNTIYF. The CDR3 DNA reads TGCGCCAGCAGCCCGGCCCCCACAGGGGGCGATGGAAACACCATATATTTT.

This chain joins TRBV5-1 and TRBJ1-1, with TRBD1 matching 9 bases. The CDR3 contains 15 residues. V lost 5 bases, J lost 3 bases, and 8 bases stayed unmatched. Germline V CDR1 and CDR2: SGHRS, YFSETQ. The CDR3 reads CASRGQGTVDTEAFF. The CDR3 DNA is TGCGCCAGCAGGGGACAGGGAACGGTGGACACTGAAGCTTTCTTT.

The gene calls are TRBV4-1 and TRBJ1-2, with 9 bases fitting TRBD1. The trim removed 1 base at V and 5 bases at J, leaving 5 bases unmatched. The germline gives CDR1 MGHRA, CDR2 YSYEKL. The CDR3 spans 15 residues. The CDR3 region is CASSQAGQGDYGYTF. DNA of the CDR3: TGCGCCAGCAGCCAAGCGGGACAGGGTGATTATGGCTACACCTTC.

J is TRBJ2-3 and V is TRBV5-1; 11 bases match TRBD2. Germline V gene sequence: CDR1 SGHRS, CDR2 YFSETQ. V trimming: 4 bases; J trimming: 6 bases; junction bases outside the gene matches: 7. The CDR3 loop spans 15 amino acids. Here the CDR3 DNA reads TGCGCCAGCAGCCCTAGCGGGAGGTACTATGATACGCAGTATTTT. It translates to CASSPSGRYYDTQYF.

By sample fraction, this clone is medium-sized. V and J are TRBV25-1 and TRBJ2-1; weak D call: TRBD1 (5 bases). Germline V gene sequence: CDR1 MGHDK, CDR2 SYGVNS. The germline V and J ends were trimmed by 3 bases and 0 bases, with 9 bases remaining between them. There are 15 residues in the CDR3. In DNA form, the CDR3 reads TGTGCCAGCAGTGATAGGGGAAGCTCCTACAATGAGCAGTTCTTC. Amino acid sequence: CASSDRGSSYNEQFF.

The chain carries TRBV6-1 and TRBJ2-1; 13 nucleotides match TRBD2. Germline V gene data show CDR1 as MNHNS and CDR2 as SASEGT. The junction had 6 bases not matched to a gene; V was cut back by 6 bases and J by 7 bases. The CDR3 consists of 15 residues. In DNA form, the CDR3 reads TGTGCCAGCAGCGCCGGGACTAGCGGGACTAATGAGCAGTTCTTC. Protein product: CASSAGTSGTNEQFF.

This sequence joins TRBV11-2 and TRBJ1-5; 7 nucleotides match TRBD1. The length of the CDR3 is 15 residues. Germline CDR1 SGHAT, CDR2 FQNNGV. V shed 2 bases, J shed 4 bases, and the junction held 5 bases outside the gene matches. CDR3 sequence reads: CASSLSSGQNQPQHF. For the CDR3, the DNA is TGTGCCAGCAGCTTATCTTCGGGACAGAATCAGCCCCAGCATTTT.

V and J are TRBV6-5 and TRBJ1-2; D ambiguous. Germline CDR1 is MNHEY and CDR2 is SVGAGI. This CDR3 comprises 13 residues. V lost 7 bases to trimming and J lost 1 base, with 10 bases between them. The CDR3, as DNA: TGTGCCAGCACCTGGACTGTTAACTATGGCTACACCTTC. This translates into CASTWTVNYGYTF.

V usage is TRBV7-9 and J usage is TRBJ2-1, with 12 bases identical to TRBD2. The germline gives CDR1 SEHNR, CDR2 FQNEAQ (reference sequence). The CDR3 sequence is 15 residues long. Trimming at V came to 5 bases and at J to 6 bases, leaving 5 bases not matched to a gene. CDR3 amino acids: CASSRLAGGLNEQFF. The CDR3, as DNA: TGTGCCAGCAGCCGCCTAGCGGGAGGGCTCAATGAGCAGTTCTTC.

The V and J genes are TRBV4-1 and TRBJ2-1, with a weak D call TRBD2 (6 bases). The CDR3 consists of 13 residues. Germline V gene data show CDR1 as MGHRA and CDR2 as YSYEKL. V dropped 6 bases and J dropped 7 bases, with 13 bases sitting between them. CDR3 loop: CASSRMGGNEQFF. The CDR3 DNA is TGCGCCAGCAGTCGGATGGGAGGTAATGAGCAGTTCTTC.

To note about this clone: Because the CDR3 is missing its conserved closing phenylalanine or tryptophan, this is likely a read error. The chain employs TRBV6-5 and TRBJ1-2, with D uncertain. CDR3 length equals 14 residues. Trimming cost V 8 bases and J 6 bases, with 19 bases left between them. CDR1 MNHEY and CDR2 SVGAGI come from the germline V gene. DNA of the CDR3: TGTGCCAGCGTAGACCCCGGGATCACAGATGGCTACACCTCC. Amino acid sequence: CASVDPGITDGYTS.

This sequence joins TRBV27 and TRBJ1-3, with D possibly being TRBD1 (5 bases). Deletions cut 3 bases from V and 9 bases from J, with 9 bases between. The germline CDR1 and CDR2 sequences are MNHEY and SMNVEV (reference sequence). This CDR3 region has 12 residues. CDR3 nucleotide sequence: TGTGCCAGCAGTTTTACAGGCGGCACCATATATTTT. Amino acid sequence: CASSFTGGTIYF.

The chain is built from TRBV5-6 and TRBJ2-7; D might be TRBD1 (6 bases). From germline, CDR1 is SGHDT and CDR2 YYEEEE. The CDR3 is made up of 13 amino acids. Trimming removed 5 bases from V and 6 bases from J, with 15 bases in between. Here the CDR3 DNA reads TGTGCCAGCAGTCCAGGGGACGCGGTCGAGCAGTACTTC. As protein: CASSPGDAVEQYF.

This chain uses TRBV29-1 with TRBJ1-1; D is ambiguous. Trimming stripped 8 bases from V and 7 bases from J, with 17 bases between. In germline, CDR1 is SQVTM, CDR2 ANQGSEA. The CDR3 consists of 12 residues. The CDR3 DNA is TGCAGCTCGAGGGAGGGTTTCAGTGAAGCTTTCTTT. Translation gives CSSREGFSEAFF.

There are a few counts of this clone. CDR3 nucleotide sequence: TGTGCCAGTAGCCACCTTGGGACATTGACCTACGAGCAGTACTTC. Protein sequence: CASSHLGTLTYEQYF. V usage is TRBV19 and J usage is TRBJ2-7, with a weak D call TRBD1 (6 bases). Germline lookup yields CDR1 LNHDA and CDR2 SQIVND (reference sequence). V dropped 6 bases and J dropped 2 bases, with 17 bases sitting between them. The CDR3 has 15 amino acids.

CDR3 residues: CASSFGGLAGGQSTDTQYF. The CDR3 DNA reads as TGTGCCAGCAGCTTCGGGGGACTAGCGGGGGGGCAATCCACAGATACGCAGTATTTT. V gene TRBV13 combines with J gene TRBJ2-3, with 16 bases lining up with TRBD2. Trimming cost V 3 bases and J 2 bases; bases outside gene matches: 8. Germline CDR1 and CDR2: PRHDT and FYEKMQ (reference sequence). The CDR3 contains 19 residues.

The chain links TRBV11-2 to TRBJ2-1; D is ambiguous. Germline V gene data show CDR1 as SGHAT and CDR2 as FQNNGV. V was shortened by 0 bases and J by 1 base, with 13 bases between the two germline ends. This CDR3 is built from 17 residues. CDR3 amino acids: CASSLDRYGSSYNEQFF. The CDR3 region has the DNA TGTGCCAGCAGCTTAGACAGGTACGGATCTTCCTACAATGAGCAGTTCTTC.

The chain couples TRBV2 to TRBJ1-2; 8 bases fit TRBD1. The CDR3 sequence is 17 residues long. J was trimmed by 2 bases and V by 4 bases; bases with no gene match: 12. Germline assignment: CDR1 SNHLY and CDR2 FYNNEI. The CDR3 DNA follows: TGTGCCAGCAGTGGCACCGCCGGGACAGGCCAAAACTATGGCTACACCTTC. Translating it yields CASSGTAGTGQNYGYTF.

This clone has a handful of counts. This rearrangement joins TRBV7-9 to TRBJ1-3; D is uncertain. Germline V gene lookup returns CDR1 SEHNR and CDR2 FQNEAQ (reference sequence). Trimming removed 0 bases from V and 8 bases from J, with 5 bases in between. The CDR3 sequence is 12 residues long. The CDR3 DNA sequence: TGTGCCAGCAGCTTAGCCGGTTACACCATATATTTT. Its translation is CASSLAGYTIYF.

This sequence joins TRBV2 and TRBJ1-1; a weak D match, TRBD1 (5 bases). CDR3 length: 17 amino acids. Between the trimmed V and J ends, which lost 3 bases and 1 base, there was a span of 18 bases. The germline CDR1 and CDR2 sequences are SNHLY and FYNNEI. CDR3 loop: CASSEGPQGMGNTEAFF. For the CDR3, the DNA is TGTGCCAGCAGTGAGGGGCCCCAGGGTATGGGGAACACTGAAGCTTTCTTT.

With respect to this clone: Additional DNA sequences in this sample encode the identical CDR3. This chain connects TRBV27 to TRBJ2-7; D gene ambiguous. From germline, CDR1 is MNHEY and CDR2 SMNVEV (reference sequence). The CDR3 is 12 amino acids. With 6 bases removed from V and 0 bases from J, the gap between germline ends came to 6 bases. The CDR3 is CASRRSSYEQYF. The DNA of the CDR3 is TGTGCCAGCAGACGGAGCTCCTACGAGCAGTACTTC.

The gene calls are TRBV29-1 and TRBJ1-5; 7 nucleotides match TRBD1. The CDR3 loop spans 12 amino acids. Looked up from germline, CDR1 is SQVTM and CDR2 is ANQGSEA. V was clipped by 1 base and J by 14 bases; unmatched bases: 8. The DNA for the CDR3 is TGCAGCGTTGAAGGCCTAAACAGGGGTGAGCATTTT. Protein: CSVEGLNRGEHF. Full variable domain (missing parts from reference TRBV29-1 and TRBJ1-5): SAVISQKPSRDICQRGTSLTIQCQVDSQVTMMFWYRQQPGQSLTLIATANQGSEATYESGFVIDKFPISRPNLTFSTLTVSNMSPEDSSIYLCSVEGLNRGEHFGDGTRLSIL.

The genes are TRBV29-1 and TRBJ2-7; TRBD1 matches at 8 bases. V dropped 3 bases and J dropped 0; count of bases not matched to a gene: 4. There are 14 residues in the CDR3. The germline V gene has CDR1 SQVTM and CDR2 ANQGSEA. The CDR3 DNA reads TGCAGCGTTGAGACAGGGGTCCGCTCCTACGAGCAGTACTTC. This translates into CSVETGVRSYEQYF.

The genes are TRBV11-2 and TRBJ1-3; a weak D match, TRBD1 (5 bases). From germline, CDR1 is SGHAT and CDR2 FQNNGV. Trimming pared 4 bases from V and 0 bases from J, leaving 13 bases between. The CDR3 is 16 amino acids. The CDR3 protein is CASSSTQGISGNTIYF. CDR3 bases: TGTGCCAGCAGCTCCACCCAGGGAATCTCTGGAAACACCATATATTTT.

This chain connects TRBV6-1 to TRBJ2-5; a weak D match, TRBD1 (6 bases). Trimming cost V 5 bases and J 2 bases, with 15 bases left between them. Germline V lookup: CDR1 MNHNS, CDR2 SASEGT. There are 15 residues in the CDR3. CDR3: CASSSMGQEQETQYF. The CDR3 nucleotides read TGTGCCAGCAGTTCAATGGGACAAGAACAAGAGACCCAGTACTTC.